Reported below is one T cell receptor (beta chain). Antigen unknown. The sample originates from a study of vaccination effects on CD4 cells after COVID-19. Study background: After the second dose, samples were taken at median day 72.

The data were produced by immunoSEQ multiplex PCR, yet TCRdb's version contains in-frame clones alone and is incomplete. The repertoire holds 20,000 to 30,000 clones, with roughly two thirds as singletons. Peptide-pool stimulation followed by sequencing identified expanded antigen-specific CD4+ clonotypes in the ViraFEST assay. Isolating CD4+ T cells followed approximately 9 days of culture. The participants, recipients of two vaccine doses, got either BNT162b2 or mRNA-1273. Cells had half their medium changed to IL-2 medium on days 3 and 7. The CDR3 loop spans 15 amino acids. Trimming shortened V by 6 bases and J by 2 bases, and 14 bases separated the two germline ends. The germline V gene encodes CDR1 MNHEY and CDR2 SVGAGI.

Sequenced material: CD4+ T cells from PBMCs cultured with SARS-CoV-2 spike peptides, taken after COVID-19 vaccination. The sequence was collected from a human donor who received a COVID-19 vaccine. This chain uses TRBV6-5 with TRBJ1-5; D unclear. The CDR3 here is CASSAQTAGNQPQHF. The CDR3 DNA sequence: TGTGCCAGCAGCGCCCAGACCGCCGGCAATCAGCCCCAGCATTTT.